These T cell receptor beta chains were read from a single sample in a study of cytomegalovirus exposure and HLA in healthy donors. The method was immunoSEQ multiplex PCR; TCRdb's version includes in-frame clones alone and lacks a portion of them. The data show roughly 34,000 clones, with 75% to 85% seen just once and about 6.3% held by the top ten. The sample consisted of PBMCs. Receptor source: a male donor in good health and CMV-seronegative. Each CDR3 is given with its conserved first and last residue. D genes are given only for firm matches. Rows give clone size only sometimes, using once, few, many, or a class for an expanded clone.

>TRBV10-3|TRBJ2-3|NA|TRBD1
TGTGCCATCCAGGCCGACAGGGTCACAGATACGCAGTATTTT
CAIQADRVTDTQYF
>TRBV4-1|TRBJ1-5|NA|NA
TGCGCCAGCAGCCAAGATGGGGGGATTGGAAATCAGCCCCAGCATTTT
CASSQDGGIGNQPQHF
>TRBV5-4|TRBJ2-7|NA|TRBD1
TGTGCCAGCAGCTGGGACAGGGTAAACGAGCAGTACTTC
CASSWDRVNEQYF
>TRBV6-1|TRBJ1-2|NA|NA
TGTGCCAGCAGTGAACCCAGCTATGGCTACACCTTC
CASSEPSYGYTF
>TRBV30|TRBJ2-7|NA|NA
TGTGCCTGGTCCCTAGCGTTTGAACTATCCTACGAGCAGTACTTC
CAWSLAFELSYEQYF
>TRBV5-6|TRBJ1-1|NA|TRBD1
TGTGCCAGCAGCTTGGAGGGGACAGGGCCAAAAGGCACTGAAGCTTTCTTT
CASSLEGTGPKGTEAFF
>TRBV5-1|TRBJ1-1|NA|TRBD1
TGCGCCAGTTCAGGGGGCATGGACACTGAAGCTTTCTTT
CASSGGMDTEAFF
>TRBV27|TRBJ2-7|NA|TRBD2
TGTGCCAGCAGTTCCGGGGGACTACAAACCTACGAGCAGTACTTC
CASSSGGLQTYEQYF
>TRBV9|TRBJ2-2|NA|TRBD1
TGTGCCAGCAGCCCGGGACAGGGGGCCGGGGAGCTGTTTTTT
CASSPGQGAGELFF
>TRBV19|TRBJ2-5|medium-sized|TRBD1
TGTGCCAGTAGTAATAGACAGGGGTCCCAAGAGACCCAGTACTTC
CASSNRQGSQETQYF
>TRBV6-6|TRBJ2-7|once|NA
TGTGCCAGCAGTTACTTTATTGACGAGCAGTACTTC
CASSYFIDEQYF